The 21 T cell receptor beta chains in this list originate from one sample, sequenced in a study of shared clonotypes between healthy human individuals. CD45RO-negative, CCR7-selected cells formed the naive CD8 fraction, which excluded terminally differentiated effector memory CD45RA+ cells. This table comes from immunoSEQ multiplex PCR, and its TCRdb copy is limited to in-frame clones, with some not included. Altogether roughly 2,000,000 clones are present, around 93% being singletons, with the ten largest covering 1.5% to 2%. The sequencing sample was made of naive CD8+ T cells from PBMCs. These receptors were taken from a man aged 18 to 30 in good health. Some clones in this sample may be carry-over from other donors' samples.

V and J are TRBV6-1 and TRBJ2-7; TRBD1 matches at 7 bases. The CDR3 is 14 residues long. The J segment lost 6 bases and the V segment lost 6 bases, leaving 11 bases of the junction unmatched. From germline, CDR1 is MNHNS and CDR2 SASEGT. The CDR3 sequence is CASRDGTAVGEQYF. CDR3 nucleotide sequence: TGTGCCAGCAGAGACGGGACAGCCGTCGGCGAGCAGTACTTC.

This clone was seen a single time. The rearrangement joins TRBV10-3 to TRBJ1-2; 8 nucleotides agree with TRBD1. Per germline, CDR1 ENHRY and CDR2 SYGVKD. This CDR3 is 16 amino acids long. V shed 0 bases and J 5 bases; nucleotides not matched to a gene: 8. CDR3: CAISESYRGTFYGYTF. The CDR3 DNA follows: TGTGCCATCAGTGAGTCATACAGGGGGACTTTTTATGGCTACACCTTC.

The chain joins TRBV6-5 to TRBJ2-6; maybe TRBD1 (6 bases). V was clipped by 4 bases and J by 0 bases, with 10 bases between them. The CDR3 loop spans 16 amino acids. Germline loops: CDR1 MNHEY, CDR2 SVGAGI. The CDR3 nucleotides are TGTGCCAGCAGTTCCCGGACAGCCTCTGGGGCCAACGTCCTGACTTTC. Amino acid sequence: CASSSRTASGANVLTF.

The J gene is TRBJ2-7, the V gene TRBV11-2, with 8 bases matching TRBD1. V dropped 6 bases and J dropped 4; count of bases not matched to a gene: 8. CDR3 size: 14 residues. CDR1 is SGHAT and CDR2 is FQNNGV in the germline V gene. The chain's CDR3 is CASSLRTGPYEQYF. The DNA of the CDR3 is TGTGCCAGCAGTCTTCGGACAGGGCCTTACGAGCAGTACTTC.

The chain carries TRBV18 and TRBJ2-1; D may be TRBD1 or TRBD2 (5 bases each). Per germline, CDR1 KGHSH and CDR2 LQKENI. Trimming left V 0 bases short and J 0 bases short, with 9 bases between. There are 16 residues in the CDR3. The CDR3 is CASSPPGVSSYNEQFF. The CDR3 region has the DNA TGTGCCAGCTCACCACCGGGGGTTAGCTCCTACAATGAGCAGTTCTTC.

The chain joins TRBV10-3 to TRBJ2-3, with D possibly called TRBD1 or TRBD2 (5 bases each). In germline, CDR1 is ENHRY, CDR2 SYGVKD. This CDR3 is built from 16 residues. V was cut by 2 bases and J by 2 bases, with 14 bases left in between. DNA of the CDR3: TGTGCCATCAGTGAGCCTGGGGGAAAAGACACAGATACGCAGTATTTT. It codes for CAISEPGGKDTDTQYF.

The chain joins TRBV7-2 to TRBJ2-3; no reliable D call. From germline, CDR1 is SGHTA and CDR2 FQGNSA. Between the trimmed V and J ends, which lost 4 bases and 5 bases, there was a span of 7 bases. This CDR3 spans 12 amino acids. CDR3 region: CASSSWGDTQYF. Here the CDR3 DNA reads TGTGCCAGCAGCTCTTGGGGAGATACGCAGTATTTT.

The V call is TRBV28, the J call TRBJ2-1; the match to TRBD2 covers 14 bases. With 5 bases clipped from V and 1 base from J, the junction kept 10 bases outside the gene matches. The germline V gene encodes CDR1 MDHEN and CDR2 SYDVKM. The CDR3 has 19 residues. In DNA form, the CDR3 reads TGTGCCAGCAGTACCCCCTCGGGACTAGCGGGAGTTTCCTACAATGAGCAGTTCTTC. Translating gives CASSTPSGLAGVSYNEQFF.

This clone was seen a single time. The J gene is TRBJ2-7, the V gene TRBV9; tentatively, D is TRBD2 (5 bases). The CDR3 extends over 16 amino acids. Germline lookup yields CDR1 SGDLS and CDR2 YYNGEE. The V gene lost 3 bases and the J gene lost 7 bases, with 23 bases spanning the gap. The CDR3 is CASSALAVSHPGEQYF. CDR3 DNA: TGTGCCAGCAGCGCCCTAGCTGTCAGCCACCCGGGGGAGCAGTACTTC.

The CDR3 DNA sequence: TGCAGCGCTCAGACAGGGCACCAGCCCCAGCATTTT. Amino acids: CSAQTGHQPQHF. The genes are TRBV29-1 and TRBJ1-5, with 7 bases that match TRBD1. This CDR3 is built from 12 residues. CDR1 and CDR2 (germline): SQVTM, ANQGSEA. V lost 7 bases, J lost 7 bases, and 7 bases stayed unmatched. The full variable domain, with the rest looked up from reference TRBV29-1 and TRBJ1-5, is SAVISQKPSRDICQRGTSLTIQCQVDSQVTMMFWYRQQPGQSLTLIATANQGSEATYESGFVIDKFPISRPNLTFSTLTVSNMSPEDSSIYLCSAQTGHQPQHFGDGTRLSIL.

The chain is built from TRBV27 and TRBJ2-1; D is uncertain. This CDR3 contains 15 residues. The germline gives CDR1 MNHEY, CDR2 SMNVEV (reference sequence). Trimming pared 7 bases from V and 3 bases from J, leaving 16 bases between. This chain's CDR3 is CASTPQGEDYNEQFF. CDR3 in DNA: TGTGCCAGCACCCCCCAAGGAGAGGACTACAATGAGCAGTTCTTC.

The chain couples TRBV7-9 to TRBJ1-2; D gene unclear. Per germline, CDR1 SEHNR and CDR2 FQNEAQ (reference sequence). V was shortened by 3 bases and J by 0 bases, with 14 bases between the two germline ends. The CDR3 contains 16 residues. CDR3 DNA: TGTGCCAGCAGCTTCCCAGGTGGCCAAGCTAACTATGGCTACACCTTC. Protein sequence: CASSFPGGQANYGYTF.

The CDR3, as DNA: TGTGCCAGCAGCTTGCCGAGCACCGATGAGCAGTTCTTC. It yields the protein CASSLPSTDEQFF. The V call is TRBV5-5, the J call TRBJ2-1; D is undetermined. Deletions cut 1 base from V and 8 bases from J, with 10 bases between. CDR1 is SGHKS, CDR2 YYEKEE, per germline (reference sequence). The CDR3 contains 13 residues.

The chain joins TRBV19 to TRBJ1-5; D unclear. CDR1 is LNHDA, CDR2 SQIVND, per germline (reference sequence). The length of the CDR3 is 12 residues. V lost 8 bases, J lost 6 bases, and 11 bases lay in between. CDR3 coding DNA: TGTGCCAGTGGGGTTTTTAGTCAGCCCCAGCATTTT. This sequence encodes CASGVFSQPQHF.

The DNA of the CDR3 is TGTGCCAGCAGCGGGGACAGTGGGAACACTGAAGCTTTCTTT. Its protein is CASSGDSGNTEAFF. This chain joins TRBV5-4 and TRBJ1-1; TRBD1 aligns across 7 bases. J gave up 1 base and V 4 bases, and 4 bases lay outside the gene matches. Germline CDR1 SGHNT, CDR2 YYREEE (reference sequence). This CDR3 region has 14 residues. Full variable domain (outside the CDR3, taken from reference TRBV5-4 and TRBJ1-1): ETGVTQSPTHLIKTRGQQVTLRCSSQSGHNTVSWYQQALGQGPQFIFQYYREEENGRGNFPPRFSGLQFPNYSSELNVNALELDDSALYLCASSGDSGNTEAFFGQGTRLTVV.

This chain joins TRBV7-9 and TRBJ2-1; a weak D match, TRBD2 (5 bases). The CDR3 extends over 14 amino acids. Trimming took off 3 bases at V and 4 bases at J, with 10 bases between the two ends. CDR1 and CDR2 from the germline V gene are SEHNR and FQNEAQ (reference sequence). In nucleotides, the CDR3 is TGTGCCAGCAGCTTTTATCGGGAATACAATGAGCAGTTCTTC. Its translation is CASSFYREYNEQFF.

The CDR3 region is CASSQDELFNEQFF. The CDR3, as DNA: TGTGCCAGCAGCCAAGATGAGCTATTTAATGAGCAGTTCTTC. This chain links TRBV4-2 with TRBJ2-1; D not certain. Germline CDR1 LGHNA, CDR2 YNFKEQ. CDR3 length: 14 amino acids. The V end lost 0 bases, the J end lost 7 bases, and 10 bases lay between the germline ends.

CDR3 protein: CASSYLTGSVASGELFF. The CDR3 nucleotides are TGTGCCAGCAGCTATTTGACCGGTTCGGTGGCGTCCGGGGAGCTGTTTTTT. The V call is TRBV11-2, the J call TRBJ2-2; unclear D gene. Germline V gene sequence: CDR1 SGHAT, CDR2 FQNNGV. The CDR3 has 17 residues. The V and J ends lost 4 bases and 6 bases respectively, with 21 bases between them.

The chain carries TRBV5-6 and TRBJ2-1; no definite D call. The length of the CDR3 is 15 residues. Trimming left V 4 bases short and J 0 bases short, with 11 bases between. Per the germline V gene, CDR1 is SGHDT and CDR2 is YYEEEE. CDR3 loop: CASSRGGSSYNEQFF. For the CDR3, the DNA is TGTGCCAGCAGCCGCGGCGGTAGCTCCTACAATGAGCAGTTCTTC.

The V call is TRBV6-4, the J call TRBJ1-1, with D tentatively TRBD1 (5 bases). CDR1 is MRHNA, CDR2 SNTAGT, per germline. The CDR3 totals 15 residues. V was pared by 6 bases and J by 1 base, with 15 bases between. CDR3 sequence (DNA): TGTGCCAGCAGGACGGAGGGACCCTCGAACACTGAAGCTTTCTTT. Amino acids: CASRTEGPSNTEAFF.

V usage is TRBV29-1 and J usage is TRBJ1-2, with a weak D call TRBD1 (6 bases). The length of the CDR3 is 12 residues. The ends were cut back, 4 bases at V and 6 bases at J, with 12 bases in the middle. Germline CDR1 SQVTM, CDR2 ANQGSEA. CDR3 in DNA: TGCAGCGTTGTATTGGGGGGCCATGGCTACACCTTC. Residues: CSVVLGGHGYTF.